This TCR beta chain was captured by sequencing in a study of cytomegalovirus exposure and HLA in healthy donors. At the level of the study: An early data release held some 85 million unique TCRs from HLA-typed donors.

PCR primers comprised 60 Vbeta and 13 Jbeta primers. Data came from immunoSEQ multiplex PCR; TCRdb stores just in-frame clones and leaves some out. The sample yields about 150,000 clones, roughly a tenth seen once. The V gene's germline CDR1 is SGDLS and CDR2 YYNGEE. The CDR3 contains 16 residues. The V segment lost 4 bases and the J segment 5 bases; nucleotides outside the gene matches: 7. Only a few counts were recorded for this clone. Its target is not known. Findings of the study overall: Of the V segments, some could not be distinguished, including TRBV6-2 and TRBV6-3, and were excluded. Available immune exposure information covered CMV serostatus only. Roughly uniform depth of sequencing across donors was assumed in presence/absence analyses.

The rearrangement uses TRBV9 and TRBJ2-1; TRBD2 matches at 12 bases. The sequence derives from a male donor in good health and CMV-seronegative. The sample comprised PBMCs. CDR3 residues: CASSPRLAGDDNEQFF. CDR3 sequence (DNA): TGTGCCAGCAGCCCCCGACTAGCGGGAGACGACAATGAGCAGTTCTTC.